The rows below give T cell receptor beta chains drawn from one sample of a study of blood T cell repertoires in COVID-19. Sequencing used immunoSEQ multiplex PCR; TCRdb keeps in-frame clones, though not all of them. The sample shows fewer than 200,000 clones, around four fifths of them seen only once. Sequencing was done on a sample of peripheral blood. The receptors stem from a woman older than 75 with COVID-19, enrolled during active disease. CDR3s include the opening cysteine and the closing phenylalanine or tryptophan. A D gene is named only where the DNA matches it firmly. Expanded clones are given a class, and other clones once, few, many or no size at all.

cdr3_aa: CASSLQRGPWETQYF; cdr3_nt: TGTGCCAGCAGCTTGCAGCGGGGGCCCTGGGAGACCCAGTACTTC; v_call: TRBV5-5; clone_size: -; d_call: TRBD2; j_call: TRBJ2-5
cdr3_aa: CASGSGGPTYEQYF; cdr3_nt: TGCGCCAGCGGAAGCGGGGGGCCAACCTACGAGCAGTACTTC; v_call: TRBV5-1; clone_size: -; d_call: TRBD2; j_call: TRBJ2-7
cdr3_aa: CASSRERSDTQYF; cdr3_nt: TGTGCCAGTAGTCGAGAGAGGTCAGATACGCAGTATTTT; v_call: TRBV19; clone_size: -; d_call: -; j_call: TRBJ2-3
cdr3_aa: CASSSGTSAGSNEQYF; cdr3_nt: TGTGCCAGCAGCTCGGGAACTAGCGCGGGGTCCAACGAGCAGTACTTC; v_call: TRBV7-6; clone_size: -; d_call: TRBD2; j_call: TRBJ2-7
cdr3_aa: CASGYGGAAETQYF; cdr3_nt: TGTGCTAGTGGTTACGGGGGGGCGGCAGAGACCCAGTACTTC; v_call: TRBV12-5; clone_size: -; d_call: TRBD2; j_call: TRBJ2-5
cdr3_aa: CASSDPARFEKLFF; cdr3_nt: TGTGCCAGCAGTGATCCCGCCCGGTTCGAAAAACTGTTTTTT; v_call: TRBV6-1; clone_size: -; d_call: -; j_call: TRBJ1-4
cdr3_aa: CASSLYQGATTEAFF; cdr3_nt: TGCGCCAGCAGCTTGTATCAGGGGGCGACCACTGAAGCTTTCTTT; v_call: TRBV5-1; clone_size: -; d_call: TRBD1; j_call: TRBJ1-1
cdr3_aa: CASSVDYEQFF; cdr3_nt: TGTGCCAGCAGTGTAGATTATGAGCAGTTCTTC; v_call: TRBV25-1; clone_size: -; d_call: -; j_call: TRBJ2-1
cdr3_aa: CASSFGTSADTQYF; cdr3_nt: TGTGCCAGCAGCTTCGGGACTAGTGCAGATACGCAGTATTTT; v_call: TRBV7-2; clone_size: once; d_call: TRBD2; j_call: TRBJ2-3
cdr3_aa: CASSEVGSGNTIYF; cdr3_nt: TGTGCCAGCAGTGAAGTCGGCTCTGGAAACACCATATATTTT; v_call: TRBV2; clone_size: -; d_call: -; j_call: TRBJ1-3
cdr3_aa: CASSSSGSSTDTQYF; cdr3_nt: TGTGCCAGCAGCTCTAGCGGGAGCAGCACAGATACGCAGTATTTT; v_call: TRBV9; clone_size: -; d_call: TRBD2; j_call: TRBJ2-3
cdr3_aa: CASSLGGTDSGNTIYF; cdr3_nt: TGCGCTAGCAGCTTGGGAGGGACAGACTCTGGAAACACCATATATTTT; v_call: TRBV5-1; clone_size: -; d_call: TRBD1; j_call: TRBJ1-3
cdr3_aa: CASSSDRDQPQHF; cdr3_nt: TGTGCCAGCAGCTCCGACAGGGACCAGCCCCAGCATTTT; v_call: TRBV11-2; clone_size: -; d_call: TRBD1; j_call: TRBJ1-5
cdr3_aa: CASSSKQDYSGANVLTF; cdr3_nt: TGTGCCAGCAGCTCAAAGCAGGATTACTCTGGGGCCAACGTCCTGACTTTC; v_call: TRBV7-8; clone_size: -; d_call: -; j_call: TRBJ2-6
cdr3_aa: CASSLTGTGMAEQFF; cdr3_nt: TGTGCTAGCAGCCTTACCGGGACAGGGATGGCTGAGCAGTTCTTC; v_call: TRBV7-7; clone_size: -; d_call: TRBD1; j_call: TRBJ2-1
cdr3_aa: CASSWGTGKADTQYF; cdr3_nt: TGCGCCAGCAGCTGGGGGACAGGGAAAGCAGATACGCAGTATTTT; v_call: TRBV5-1; clone_size: -; d_call: TRBD1; j_call: TRBJ2-3
cdr3_aa: CSVQQGSYEQYF; cdr3_nt: TGCAGCGTTCAGCAGGGATCTTACGAGCAGTACTTC; v_call: TRBV29-1; clone_size: -; d_call: -; j_call: TRBJ2-7
cdr3_aa: CASTGTSGRVNFGEQYF; cdr3_nt: TGTGCCAGTACCGGGACTAGCGGGAGGGTTAACTTTGGCGAGCAGTACTTC; v_call: TRBV28; clone_size: -; d_call: TRBD2; j_call: TRBJ2-7
cdr3_aa: CASSQEARGYTF; cdr3_nt: TGTGCCAGCAGCCAAGAAGCGAGGGGCTACACCTTC; v_call: TRBV14; clone_size: -; d_call: -; j_call: TRBJ1-2
cdr3_aa: CATSRRGAGNTIYF; cdr3_nt: TGTGCCACCAGCAGAAGAGGAGCTGGAAACACCATATATTTT; v_call: TRBV15; clone_size: -; d_call: -; j_call: TRBJ1-3
cdr3_aa: CASSPGGLTDTQYF; cdr3_nt: TGTGCCAGCAGTCCGGGGGGCCTCACAGATACGCAGTATTTT; v_call: TRBV6-5; clone_size: -; d_call: -; j_call: TRBJ2-3
cdr3_aa: CASRVAGGRADTQYF; cdr3_nt: TGTGCCAGCCGAGTAGCGGGAGGGCGTGCAGATACGCAGTATTTT; v_call: TRBV3-1/TRBV3-2; clone_size: -; d_call: TRBD2; j_call: TRBJ2-3
cdr3_aa: CAFTPQTRSKETQYF; cdr3_nt: TGTGCCTTTACCCCCCAGACTAGGTCCAAAGAGACCCAGTACTTC; v_call: TRBV5-4; clone_size: -; d_call: -; j_call: TRBJ2-5
cdr3_aa: CASSAPGQGNEQYF; cdr3_nt: TGTGCCAGTAGTGCGCCGGGACAGGGGAACGAGCAGTACTTC; v_call: TRBV19; clone_size: -; d_call: TRBD1; j_call: TRBJ2-7
cdr3_aa: CASSPDRGETQYF; cdr3_nt: TGTGCCAGCTCACCGGACAGGGGGGAGACCCAGTACTTC; v_call: TRBV18; clone_size: -; d_call: TRBD1; j_call: TRBJ2-5
cdr3_aa: CASSPGVPGGINEQYF; cdr3_nt: TGTGCCAGCTCACCTGGAGTCCCAGGGGGTATCAACGAGCAGTACTTC; v_call: TRBV18; clone_size: -; d_call: TRBD1; j_call: TRBJ2-7
cdr3_aa: CASVGGAGDSNQPQHF; cdr3_nt: TGTGCCAGCGTGGGAGGTGCTGGGGATAGCAATCAGCCCCAGCATTTT; v_call: TRBV2; clone_size: -; d_call: -; j_call: TRBJ1-5
cdr3_aa: CASSIERTGGAYNEQFF; cdr3_nt: TGTGCCAGTAGTATAGAGCGGACAGGGGGGGCCTACAATGAGCAGTTCTTC; v_call: TRBV19; clone_size: -; d_call: TRBD1; j_call: TRBJ2-1
cdr3_aa: CASIPFPLDSYEQYF; cdr3_nt: TGTGCCAGCATCCCTTTTCCATTAGACTCCTACGAGCAGTACTTC; v_call: TRBV5-8; clone_size: -; d_call: -; j_call: TRBJ2-7
cdr3_aa: CASRGLTSNQPQHF; cdr3_nt: TGTGCCAGCAGGGGACTCACGAGCAATCAGCCCCAGCATTTT; v_call: TRBV6-5; clone_size: -; d_call: -; j_call: TRBJ1-5
cdr3_aa: CASSLARDNQPQHF; cdr3_nt: TGTGCCAGCAGCTTAGCGCGGGATAATCAGCCCCAGCATTTT; v_call: TRBV7-2; clone_size: -; d_call: -; j_call: TRBJ1-5
cdr3_aa: CASSMGPGDGYTF; cdr3_nt: TGTGCCAGTAGTATGGGGCCAGGGGATGGCTACACCTTC; v_call: TRBV19; clone_size: -; d_call: -; j_call: TRBJ1-2
cdr3_aa: CASSHPTGTSGTQYF; cdr3_nt: TGTGCCAGCAGCCACCCGACAGGGACCTCAGGGACCCAGTACTTC; v_call: TRBV14; clone_size: -; d_call: TRBD1; j_call: TRBJ2-5
cdr3_aa: CSVAQVDEQYF; cdr3_nt: TGCAGCGTTGCACAGGTGGACGAGCAGTACTTC; v_call: TRBV29-1; clone_size: -; d_call: -; j_call: TRBJ2-7
cdr3_aa: CSARQAWGYTF; cdr3_nt: TGCAGTGCTAGACAGGCCTGGGGCTACACCTTC; v_call: TRBV20-1; clone_size: -; d_call: -; j_call: TRBJ1-2
cdr3_aa: CASSPGQGANYGYTF; cdr3_nt: TGTGCCAGCTCACCCGGACAGGGAGCTAACTATGGCTACACCTTC; v_call: TRBV18; clone_size: few; d_call: TRBD1; j_call: TRBJ1-2
cdr3_aa: CASSQEGTGARRTEAFF; cdr3_nt: TGTGCCAGCAGCCAAGAAGGAACAGGGGCCAGAAGGACTGAAGCTTTCTTT; v_call: TRBV3-1/TRBV3-2; clone_size: few; d_call: TRBD1; j_call: TRBJ1-1
cdr3_aa: CASTLSGRAATGELFF; cdr3_nt: TGTGCCAGCACACTTAGCGGGAGGGCAGCCACCGGGGAGCTGTTTTTT; v_call: TRBV28; clone_size: -; d_call: TRBD2; j_call: TRBJ2-2
cdr3_aa: CASSARVATDTQYF; cdr3_nt: TGTGCCAGCAGCGCCCGGGTAGCCACAGATACGCAGTATTTT; v_call: TRBV9; clone_size: -; d_call: -; j_call: TRBJ2-3
cdr3_aa: CASSLAWSHGNTEAFF; cdr3_nt: TGCGCCAGCAGCTTGGCGTGGAGCCATGGGAACACTGAAGCTTTCTTT; v_call: TRBV5-1; clone_size: -; d_call: -; j_call: TRBJ1-1
cdr3_aa: CATSDPRTGGVHGYTF; cdr3_nt: TGTGCCACCAGTGATCCCCGGACAGGGGGGGTTCATGGCTACACCTTC; v_call: TRBV24-1; clone_size: -; d_call: TRBD1; j_call: TRBJ1-2
cdr3_aa: CATHSQGALGNYGYTF; cdr3_nt: TGTGCCACCCACTCCCAGGGGGCGCTTGGTAACTATGGCTACACCTTC; v_call: TRBV2; clone_size: -; d_call: TRBD1; j_call: TRBJ1-2
cdr3_aa: CASNTGQGYGYTF; cdr3_nt: TGTGCCAGCAATACCGGACAGGGCTATGGCTACACCTTC; v_call: TRBV6-6; clone_size: -; d_call: TRBD1; j_call: TRBJ1-2
cdr3_aa: CASSTQGRLDYGYTF; cdr3_nt: TGTGCCAGCAGCACCCAGGGGAGATTGGACTATGGCTACACCTTC; v_call: TRBV5-4; clone_size: -; d_call: -; j_call: TRBJ1-2
cdr3_aa: CASRTDSNYGYTF; cdr3_nt: TGTGCCAGTCGGACGGACTCTAACTATGGCTACACCTTC; v_call: TRBV2; clone_size: -; d_call: -; j_call: TRBJ1-2
cdr3_aa: CASSAGGGGEKLFF; cdr3_nt: TGTGCCAGCAGCGCCGGAGGGGGAGGGGAAAAACTGTTTTTT; v_call: TRBV6-5; clone_size: -; d_call: -; j_call: TRBJ1-4
cdr3_aa: CASSATTGTGDYEQYF; cdr3_nt: TGTGCCAGTAGCGCTACTACCGGGACAGGAGACTACGAGCAGTACTTC; v_call: TRBV19; clone_size: -; d_call: TRBD1; j_call: TRBJ2-7
cdr3_aa: CASREGTGSNQPQHF; cdr3_nt: TGTGCCAGCAGGGAAGGGACAGGAAGCAATCAGCCCCAGCATTTT; v_call: TRBV2; clone_size: -; d_call: TRBD1; j_call: TRBJ1-5
cdr3_aa: CASSLDARQGSYNEQFF; cdr3_nt: TGCGCCAGCAGCTTGGATGCCAGACAGGGCTCCTACAATGAGCAGTTCTTC; v_call: TRBV5-1; clone_size: few; d_call: TRBD1; j_call: TRBJ2-1
cdr3_aa: CASSERGGRAELYGYTF; cdr3_nt: TGTGCCAGCAGTGAAAGGGGGGGCAGGGCAGAACTTTATGGCTACACCTTC; v_call: TRBV6-1; clone_size: -; d_call: -; j_call: TRBJ1-2
cdr3_aa: CASSKAGSNTGELFF; cdr3_nt: TGTGCCAGCTCAAAAGCGGGCTCGAACACCGGGGAGCTGTTTTTT; v_call: TRBV6-5; clone_size: -; d_call: -; j_call: TRBJ2-2
cdr3_aa: CASSPHTSGSTRGYEQYF; cdr3_nt: TGTGCCAGCAGCCCCCACACTAGCGGGAGTACCAGAGGCTACGAGCAGTACTTC; v_call: TRBV7-2; clone_size: -; d_call: TRBD2; j_call: TRBJ2-7
cdr3_aa: CASSHAGPAGDTIYF; cdr3_nt: TGCGCCAGCAGCCACGCGGGACCAGCAGGAGACACCATATATTTT; v_call: TRBV4-1; clone_size: -; d_call: -; j_call: TRBJ1-3
cdr3_aa: CASSHTPLLGGSEQFF; cdr3_nt: TGTGCCAGCAGCCATACACCCCTACTGGGAGGTTCTGAGCAGTTCTTC; v_call: TRBV3-1/TRBV3-2; clone_size: once; d_call: -; j_call: TRBJ2-1
cdr3_aa: CASSPLPGSTDTQYF; cdr3_nt: TGTGCCAGCTCACCACTGCCGGGGTCCACAGATACGCAGTATTTT; v_call: TRBV18; clone_size: -; d_call: -; j_call: TRBJ2-3
cdr3_aa: CASSVAPLANTGELFF; cdr3_nt: TGTGCCAGCAGCGTAGCACCACTAGCGAACACCGGGGAGCTGTTTTTT; v_call: TRBV9; clone_size: few; d_call: -; j_call: TRBJ2-2
cdr3_aa: CASSTTYAYEQYF; cdr3_nt: TGTGCCAGCAGCACGACTTACGCCTACGAGCAGTACTTC; v_call: TRBV27; clone_size: -; d_call: -; j_call: TRBJ2-7
cdr3_aa: CASSLLPGQGRSYEQYF; cdr3_nt: TGTGCCAGTAGTCTTCTCCCAGGACAGGGCCGGTCCTACGAGCAGTACTTC; v_call: TRBV19; clone_size: -; d_call: TRBD1; j_call: TRBJ2-7